Presented here are 14 T cell receptor beta chains from one specimen sequenced in a study of regulatory T cells in long-lasting Graves disease. Time point denoted: persistent/refractory GD, antithyroid drugs over 5 years with positive TRAb. From RNA extracted from PBMCs, the TCR library was made. Investigators prepared the TCR beta libraries by applying iRepertoire HTBI primers and Arm-PCR of CDR3 regions. One entry per CDR3 protein results from TCRdb running MiXCR on the multiplex PCR reads. This table has roughly 400,000 distinct CDR3 sequences, around 20% appearing once. Sequencing was performed on peripheral blood mononuclear cells (PBMCs), taken when the disease was refractory, from a patient treated with antithyroid drugs. The origin of the receptors is a female donor with Graves disease.

V and J are TRBV13 and TRBJ2-2, with D perhaps given as TRBD1 or TRBD2 (5 bases each). Germline V gene lookup returns CDR1 PRHDT and CDR2 FYEKMQ (reference sequence). This CDR3 spans 16 amino acids. The ends were cut back, 4 bases at V and 2 bases at J, with 14 bases in the middle. CDR3 loop: CASSSARESNTGELFF. In DNA, the CDR3 is TGTGCCAGCAGCTCCGCCAGGGAGTCCAACACCGGGGAGCTGTTTTTT.

This clonotype was detected many times. The rearrangement joins TRBV2 to TRBJ2-7; 8 bases line up with TRBD2. Trimming at V came to 0 bases and at J to 2 bases, leaving 3 bases not matched to a gene. This CDR3 contains 15 residues. Germline loops: CDR1 SNHLY, CDR2 FYNNEI. The CDR3 is CASSEATSVPYEQYF. The CDR3 DNA is TGTGCCAGCAGTGAAGCGACTAGCGTTCCCTACGAGCAGTACTTC.

This clonotype has only one observation. The gene calls are TRBV5-4 and TRBJ2-7, with D perhaps matching TRBD1 (6 bases). This CDR3 spans 14 amino acids. The V gene's germline CDR1 is SGHNT and CDR2 YYREEE (reference sequence). V was shortened by 4 bases and J by 3 bases, with 14 bases between the two germline ends. Here the CDR3 reads CASSLRTDRYEQYF. The CDR3 DNA reads TGTGCCAGCAGCCTGCGGACAGACCGCTACGAGCAGTACTTC.

This clonotype was seen only a few times. This CDR3 is CASSPGQLSGELFF. The CDR3 DNA reads TGTGCCAGCAGCCCCGGACAGCTCAGCGGGGAGCTGTTTTTT. The V and J genes are TRBV11-3 and TRBJ2-2; D possibly corresponds to TRBD1 (6 bases). CDR3 length: 14 residues. The ends were cut back, 5 bases at V and 7 bases at J, with 14 bases in the middle. CDR1 SGHNT and CDR2 YENEEA come from the germline V gene.

CDR3 coding DNA: TGTGCCACCAGCAGAGATAATAGCCCCTCCTACGAGCAGTACTTC. Residues: CATSRDNSPSYEQYF. This chain uses TRBV15 with TRBJ2-7; D not resolved. Germline V gives CDR1 LNHNV, CDR2 YYDKDF (reference sequence). V lost 0 bases to trimming and J lost 0 bases, with 9 bases between them. This CDR3 region has 15 residues.

In this sample, this clonotype turned up many times. The chain combines TRBV24-1 with TRBJ1-6; perhaps TRBD1 as D (5 bases). The CDR3 loop spans 14 amino acids. V gave up 9 bases and J gave up 5 bases, with 13 bases separating them. Germline CDR1 KGHDR, CDR2 SFDVKD. CDR3 DNA: TGTGCCACCCAGGGAGCGGGAAATAATTCACCCCTCCACTTT. Protein product: CATQGAGNNSPLHF.

This clonotype has more than one count but fewer than ten. The V call is TRBV28, the J call TRBJ2-5; 12 bases align to TRBD2. CDR1 and CDR2 (germline): MDHEN, SYDVKM. With V trimmed by 2 bases and J by 7 bases, 2 bases remained unmatched. The CDR3 extends over 14 amino acids. The CDR3 sequence is CASSLLAGGGTQYF. CDR3 bases: TGTGCCAGCAGTTTACTAGCGGGAGGGGGGACCCAGTACTTC.

As concerns this clonotype: A much larger clone differs from this one at a single base, so this may be a read error. The chain uses TRBV11-3 and TRBJ2-2; D gene uncertain. The CDR3 is made up of 11 amino acids. The germline V gene encodes CDR1 SGHNT and CDR2 YENEEA. V dropped 4 bases and J dropped 7 bases, with 4 bases sitting between them. CDR3 loop: CASSSRGELFF. CDR3 nucleotides: TGTGCCAGCAGCTCCCGCGGGGAGCTGTTTTTT.

This clonotype was found a few times. The chain is built from TRBV6-1 and TRBJ1-1; D unresolved. V was trimmed by 6 bases and J by 7 bases, leaving 15 bases between them. CDR1 is MNHNS and CDR2 is SASEGT in the germline V gene. This CDR3 comprises 13 residues. The CDR3 sequence: CASSKTSSGEAFF. The CDR3 DNA reads TGTGCCAGCAGCAAGACATCGAGCGGTGAAGCTTTCTTT.

The table lists this clonotype with many counts. The V gene is TRBV29-1, the J gene TRBJ2-7; TRBD1 agrees at 8 bases. Germline CDR1 is SQVTM and CDR2 is ANQGSEA. The V segment lost 4 bases and the J segment 0 bases; nucleotides outside the gene matches: 2. The CDR3 consists of 13 residues. The CDR3, as DNA: TGCAGCGTTGGGACAGGGAACTCCTACGAGCAGTACTTC. Protein sequence: CSVGTGNSYEQYF.

At least ten counts were recorded for this clonotype. The chain couples TRBV20-1 to TRBJ2-7; D is uncertain. From germline, CDR1 is DFQATT and CDR2 SNEGSKA (reference sequence). This CDR3 spans 14 amino acids. Trimming shortened V by 5 bases and J by 3 bases, and 17 bases separated the two germline ends. The CDR3 region is CSAWLELPDYEQYF. CDR3 nucleotide sequence: TGCAGTGCTTGGTTAGAACTCCCGGACTACGAGCAGTACTTC.

This clonotype appeared many times. The chain links TRBV11-2 to TRBJ2-7; 7 nucleotides match TRBD2. The germline V gene has CDR1 SGHAT and CDR2 FQNNGV. The CDR3 runs 15 residues. The J segment lost 5 bases and the V segment lost 2 bases, leaving 9 bases of the junction unmatched. The CDR3 here is CASSLLAGAFNEQYF. As DNA, the CDR3 is TGTGCCAGCAGCTTACTGGCGGGAGCTTTTAACGAGCAGTACTTC.

The V call is TRBV27, the J call TRBJ2-1; D is ambiguous. Germline CDR1 is MNHEY and CDR2 is SMNVEV (reference sequence). V dropped 6 bases and J dropped 3 bases, with 15 bases sitting between them. This CDR3 spans 15 amino acids. The CDR3 loop reads CASSPTLGLYNEQFF. Written as DNA, the CDR3 is TGTGCCAGCAGCCCTACTCTTGGGCTCTACAATGAGCAGTTCTTC.

This clonotype occurred many times. The chain recombines TRBV20-1 with TRBJ2-5; weak D call: TRBD2 (6 bases). The V end was cut by 6 bases, the J end by 3 bases, with 23 bases between. This CDR3 is 16 amino acids long. Germline assignment: CDR1 DFQATT and CDR2 SNEGSKA (reference sequence). CDR3 bases: TGCAGTGCCAAGCCCGGACTAATAATTGGAAAAGAGACCCAGTACTTC. It encodes CSAKPGLIIGKETQYF.